The 5 T cell receptor beta chains listed next were all sequenced from one sample in a study of cytomegalovirus exposure and HLA in healthy donors. 13 Jbeta primers and 60 Vbeta primers were used for the PCR. Assay: immunoSEQ multiplex PCR; the TCRdb copy retains only in-frame clones and omits some. The data contain over 90,000 clones, 65% to 85% of them seen just once; the ten biggest clones take up over 12%. Sequencing was carried out using PBMCs. The receptors originated from a woman in her 70s in good health and CMV-seropositive.

The chain combines TRBV9 with TRBJ2-6; TRBD2 is a possible D gene (6 bases). With 0 bases removed from V and 0 bases from J, the gap between germline ends came to 13 bases. The CDR3 runs 18 residues. Germline CDR1 is SGDLS and CDR2 is YYNGEE. CDR3 residues: CASSVDGGLSSGANVLTF. In DNA, the CDR3 is TGTGCCAGCAGCGTAGATGGAGGGCTAAGCTCTGGGGCCAACGTCCTGACTTTC.

This chain joins TRBV15 and TRBJ1-4, with TRBD1 matching 7 bases. The J segment lost 5 bases and the V segment lost 3 bases, leaving 6 bases of the junction unmatched. This CDR3 is built from 15 residues. Germline assignment: CDR1 LNHNV and CDR2 YYDKDF (reference sequence). CDR3 loop: CATSSLGTENEKLFF. The DNA for the CDR3 is TGTGCCACCAGCAGCCTCGGGACAGAGAATGAAAAACTGTTTTTT.

This clone was found a few times. This chain uses TRBV7-8 with TRBJ1-5; TRBD1 is a possible D gene (5 bases). This CDR3 is built from 19 residues. The germline CDR1 and CDR2 sequences are SGHVS and FQNEAQ. Trimming pared 5 bases from V and 2 bases from J, leaving 25 bases between. The CDR3: CASSRGIRGPAWGNQPQHF. The CDR3, as DNA: TGTGCCAGCAGCCGGGGGATACGGGGTCCCGCCTGGGGCAATCAGCCCCAGCATTTT.

The genes are TRBV5-1 and TRBJ2-5; TRBD2 matches at 8 bases. This CDR3 spans 14 amino acids. Germline CDR1 reads SGHRS; CDR2 reads YFSETQ. V trimming: 0 bases; J trimming: 4 bases; junction bases outside the gene matches: 2. CDR3 in amino acids: CASSLGLAGETQYF. The CDR3 coding sequence is TGCGCCAGCAGCTTGGGTCTAGCGGGAGAGACCCAGTACTTC.

The CDR3 sequence: CASSGRTGELFF. Written as DNA, the CDR3 is TGTGCCAGTAGCGGGAGAACCGGGGAGCTGTTTTTT. This chain links TRBV19 with TRBJ2-2; possible D gene TRBD2, 6 bases. Germline V lookup: CDR1 LNHDA, CDR2 SQIVND (reference sequence). The CDR3 is 12 amino acids. The germline V and J ends were trimmed by 6 bases and 5 bases, with 7 bases remaining between them.